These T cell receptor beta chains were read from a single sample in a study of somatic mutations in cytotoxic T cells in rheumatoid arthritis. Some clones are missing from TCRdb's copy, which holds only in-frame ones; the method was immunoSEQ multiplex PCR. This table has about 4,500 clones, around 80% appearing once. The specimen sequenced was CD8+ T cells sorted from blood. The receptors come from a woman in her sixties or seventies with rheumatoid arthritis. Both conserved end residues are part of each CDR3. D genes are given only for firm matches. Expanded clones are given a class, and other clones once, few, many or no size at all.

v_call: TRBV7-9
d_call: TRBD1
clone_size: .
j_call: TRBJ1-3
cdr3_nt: TGTGCCAGCAGCTCAAATAACCCACAGGGGGCGATAGGAAACACCATATATTTT
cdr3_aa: CASSSNNPQGAIGNTIYF

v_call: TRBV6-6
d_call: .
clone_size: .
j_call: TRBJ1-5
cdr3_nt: TGTGCCAGCAGTTACACGGGGGGTTATCAGCCCCAGCATTTT
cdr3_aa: CASSYTGGYQPQHF

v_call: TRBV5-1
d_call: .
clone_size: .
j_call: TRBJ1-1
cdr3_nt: TGCGCCAGCAGCTCCCGGGGTTTGAACACTGAAGCTTTCTTT
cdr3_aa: CASSSRGLNTEAFF

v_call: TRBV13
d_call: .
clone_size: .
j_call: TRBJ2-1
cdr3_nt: TGTGCCAGCCACCAGAGACTAGTACTCTACAATGAGCAGTTCTTC
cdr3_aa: CASHQRLVLYNEQFF

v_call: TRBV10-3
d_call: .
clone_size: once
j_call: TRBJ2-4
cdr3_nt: TGTGCCATCAGTGAAGGGCAGGGATTGGCCAAAAACATTCAGTACTTC
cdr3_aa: CAISEGQGLAKNIQYF

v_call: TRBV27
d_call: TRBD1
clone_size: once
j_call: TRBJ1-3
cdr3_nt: TGTGCCAGCAGTTTAGGACAGGGCCCCAGCTCTGGAAACACCATATATTTT
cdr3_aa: CASSLGQGPSSGNTIYF

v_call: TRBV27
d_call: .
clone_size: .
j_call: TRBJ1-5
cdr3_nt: TGTGCCAGCAGTCCTTATTATAGCAATCAGCCCCAGCATTTT
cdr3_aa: CASSPYYSNQPQHF

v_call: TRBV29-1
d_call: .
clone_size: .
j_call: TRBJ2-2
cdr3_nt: TGCAGCGTTGAAGTGGGGCAAGCCACCGGGGAGCTGTTTTTT
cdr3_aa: CSVEVGQATGELFF

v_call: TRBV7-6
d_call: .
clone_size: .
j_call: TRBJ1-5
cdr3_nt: TGTGCCAGCAGCCTGACAGACTATCAGCCCCAGCATTTT
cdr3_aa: CASSLTDYQPQHF

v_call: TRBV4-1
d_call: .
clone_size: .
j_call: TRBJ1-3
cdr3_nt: TGCGCCAGCAGCCCTTATTCCCCGGGGGTGGATAACACCATATATTTT
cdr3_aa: CASSPYSPGVDNTIYF

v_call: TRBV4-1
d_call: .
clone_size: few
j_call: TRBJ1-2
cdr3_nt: TGCGCCAGCAGCCAAGGCGGGCCTCGGGGCTACACCTTC
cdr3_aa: CASSQGGPRGYTF

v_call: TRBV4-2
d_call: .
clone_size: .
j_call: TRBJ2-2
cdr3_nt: TGTGCCAGCAGGCTCAGGGATGAGAACACCGGGGAGCTGTTTTTT
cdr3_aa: CASRLRDENTGELFF

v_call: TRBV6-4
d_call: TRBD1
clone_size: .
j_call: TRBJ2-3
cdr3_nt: TGTGCCAGCAGCCCGACAGGGGATGAAGATACGCAGTATTTT
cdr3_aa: CASSPTGDEDTQYF

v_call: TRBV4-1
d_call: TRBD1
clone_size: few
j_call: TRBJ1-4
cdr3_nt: TGCGCCAGCAGGAAAGGACAGGGGAGGAGTGAAAAACTGTTTTTT
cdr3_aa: CASRKGQGRSEKLFF

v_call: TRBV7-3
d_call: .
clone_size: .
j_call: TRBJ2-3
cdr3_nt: TGTGCCAGCAGCGTTAGCGGTGGCACAGATACGCAGTATTTT
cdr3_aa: CASSVSGGTDTQYF

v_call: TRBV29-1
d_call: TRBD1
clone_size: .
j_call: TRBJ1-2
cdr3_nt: TGCAGCGTGAGAGGGGGCGACTATGGCTACACCTTC
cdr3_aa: CSVRGGDYGYTF

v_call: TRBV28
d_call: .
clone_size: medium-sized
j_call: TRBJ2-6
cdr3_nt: TGTGCCAGCAGTAACAGGGTATCTGGGGCCAACGTCCTGACTTTC
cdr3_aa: CASSNRVSGANVLTF

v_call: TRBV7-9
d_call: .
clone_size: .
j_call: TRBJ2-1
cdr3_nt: TGTGCCAGCAGCCGCGGACAAACCTACAATGAGCAGTTCTTC
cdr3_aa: CASSRGQTYNEQFF

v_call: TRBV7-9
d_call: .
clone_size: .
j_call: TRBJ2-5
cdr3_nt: TGTGCCAGCAGCTTAGATTCGGAGGGGGAGACCCAGTACTTC
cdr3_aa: CASSLDSEGETQYF

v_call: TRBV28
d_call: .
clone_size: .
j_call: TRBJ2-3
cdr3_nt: TGTGCCAGCGGGGCAGCTTCTAGCACAGATACGCAGTATTTT
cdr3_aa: CASGAASSTDTQYF

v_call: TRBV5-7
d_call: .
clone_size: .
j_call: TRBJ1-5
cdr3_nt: TGTGCCAGCAGCCGTAGGACAGCTAATCAGCCCCAGCATTTT
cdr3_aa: CASSRRTANQPQHF

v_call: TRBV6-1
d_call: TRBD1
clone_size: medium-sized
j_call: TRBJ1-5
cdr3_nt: TGTGCCAGCGACCGGGACAGTTATCAGCCCCAGCATTTT
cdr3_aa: CASDRDSYQPQHF

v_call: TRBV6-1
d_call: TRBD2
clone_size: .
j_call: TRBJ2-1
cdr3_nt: TGTGCCTTACTAGCGGGGGCCAACAATGAGCAGTTCTTC
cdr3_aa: CALLAGANNEQFF